Shown below are 24 T cell receptor beta chains from a single sample sequenced in a study of blood T cell repertoires in COVID-19. The repertoire was sequenced with immunoSEQ multiplex PCR; TCRdb's copy has only in-frame clones and lacks some. The top ten clones hold roughly 43% of a sample with under 90,000 clones, 75% to 85% of them seen once. Sequencing was carried out using peripheral blood. These receptors all stem from a man at least 80 years old with acute or convalescent COVID-19.

The gene calls are TRBV24-1 and TRBJ1-2; perhaps TRBD1 as D (6 bases). Germline lookup yields CDR1 KGHDR and CDR2 SFDVKD. Trimming shortened V by 3 bases and J by 3 bases, and 10 bases separated the two germline ends. The CDR3 contains 14 residues. Here the CDR3 reads CATSDTGSDYGYTF. CDR3 DNA sequence: TGTGCCACCAGTGATACAGGGTCTGACTATGGCTACACCTTC.

The rearrangement joins TRBV19 to TRBJ2-6; tentative D call: TRBD1 (5 bases). Trimming left V 7 bases short and J 0 bases short, with 16 bases between. Germline CDR1 is LNHDA and CDR2 is SQIVND (reference sequence). The length of the CDR3 is 17 residues. The CDR3: CASNLIGVTSGANVLTF. The CDR3 DNA is TGTGCCAGTAACCTAATAGGGGTTACCTCTGGGGCCAACGTCCTGACTTTC.

The V call is TRBV25-1, the J call TRBJ2-1; D is possibly TRBD1 (5 bases). The germline V gene has CDR1 MGHDK and CDR2 SYGVNS. The V end lost 4 bases, the J end lost 1 base, and 14 bases lay between the germline ends. CDR3 length: 16 residues. The CDR3 DNA reads TGTGCCAGCAGTGCTCCGACAGTAGGATCCTACAATGAGCAGTTCTTC. Encoded protein: CASSAPTVGSYNEQFF.

The chain carries TRBV25-1 and TRBJ1-1, with D possibly matching TRBD1 (6 bases). The length of the CDR3 is 14 residues. The V end lost 6 bases, the J end lost 5 bases, and 16 bases lay between the germline ends. Germline lookup yields CDR1 MGHDK and CDR2 SYGVNS. Here the CDR3 DNA reads TGTGCCAGCAGCGCGACCACAGGGTTGACTGAAGCTTTCTTT. This sequence encodes CASSATTGLTEAFF.

In this sample, this clone turned up a few times. The rearrangement links TRBV4-1 to TRBJ1-5; D gene uncertain. Germline CDR1 is MGHRA and CDR2 is YSYEKL. V dropped 0 bases and J dropped 9 bases, with 15 bases sitting between them. The CDR3 covers 15 residues. The DNA of the CDR3 is TGCGCCAGCAGCCAAGATAGTGGCCCCCGAGGGCCCCAGCATTTT. It yields the protein CASSQDSGPRGPQHF.

J is TRBJ2-3 and V is TRBV19; weak D call: TRBD1 (6 bases). This CDR3 is 15 amino acids long. V was clipped by 3 bases and J by 5 bases, with 15 bases between them. Per germline, CDR1 LNHDA and CDR2 SQIVND (reference sequence). DNA for the CDR3: TGTGCCAGTAGTATGATGGCAGGGGCTAAAGATACGCAGTATTTT. Protein product: CASSMMAGAKDTQYF. Looking up the rest from reference TRBV19 and TRBJ2-3 gives the full variable domain: DGGITQSPKYLFRKEGQNVTLSCEQNLNHDAMYWYRQDPGQGLRLIYYSQIVNDFQKGDIAEGYSVSREKKESFPLTVTSAQKNPTAFYLCASSMMAGAKDTQYFGPGTRLTVL.

The rearrangement uses TRBV7-2 and TRBJ1-1; perhaps TRBD1 as D (6 bases). The CDR3 is 13 amino acids. Trimming took 3 bases from V and 7 from J, leaving 12 bases between them. Looked up from germline, CDR1 is SGHTA and CDR2 is FQGNSA. The CDR3 bases are TGTGCCAGCAGCTTCAGGGGAGACCGTGAAGCTTTCTTT. It translates to CASSFRGDREAFF.

This chain uses TRBV27 with TRBJ2-3; TRBD2 matches at 12 bases. The length of the CDR3 is 16 residues. V lost 4 bases, J lost 3 bases, and 5 bases stayed unmatched. Per the germline V gene, CDR1 is MNHEY and CDR2 is SMNVEV (reference sequence). This CDR3 is CASSSWTSGETDTQYF. CDR3 DNA sequence: TGTGCCAGCAGTTCTTGGACTAGCGGGGAAACAGATACGCAGTATTTT.

The chain is built from TRBV7-9 and TRBJ1-1; possibly TRBD1 for D (5 bases). V lost 5 bases and J 0 bases, leaving 7 bases between the germline ends. Germline V CDR1 and CDR2: SEHNR, FQNEAQ (reference sequence). This CDR3 contains 13 residues. The CDR3, as DNA: TGTGCCAGCAGCCTGACAGTGAACACTGAAGCTTTCTTT. This translates into CASSLTVNTEAFF. Complete variable domain (other parts from reference TRBV7-9 and TRBJ1-1): DTGVSQNPRHKITKRGQNVTFRCDPISEHNRLYWYRQTLGQGPEFLTYFQNEAQLEKSRLLSDRFSAERPKGSFSTLEIQRTEQGDSAMYLCASSLTVNTEAFFGQGTRLTVV.

This chain joins TRBV9 and TRBJ2-7, with 8 bases matching TRBD2. The germline CDR1 and CDR2 sequences are SGDLS and YYNGEE. The CDR3 contains 15 residues. The J segment lost 4 bases and the V segment lost 1 base, leaving 7 bases of the junction unmatched. The CDR3 nucleotides read TGTGCCAGCAGCGTAAGCTTTAGCGGGGTGTACGAGCAGTACTTC. Translating it yields CASSVSFSGVYEQYF.

The chain combines TRBV4-2 with TRBJ2-1, with a possible D match to TRBD2 (5 bases). Germline V CDR1 and CDR2: LGHNA, YNFKEQ. This CDR3 is 16 amino acids long. V was pared by 1 base and J by 2 bases, with 12 bases between. As DNA, the CDR3 is TGTGCCAGCAGCCAAGGAGGGAGATTGGCCTACAATGAGCAGTTCTTC. It specifies CASSQGGRLAYNEQFF.

The chain couples TRBV19 to TRBJ1-5; no clear D gene. CDR3 length: 14 amino acids. The germline V and J ends were trimmed by 0 bases and 10 bases, with 13 bases remaining between them. In germline, CDR1 is LNHDA, CDR2 SQIVND (reference sequence). CDR3 nucleotide sequence: TGTGCCAGTAGTATAGACCCCCAGTCCAGACCCCAGCATTTT. This translates into CASSIDPQSRPQHF.

The V gene is TRBV9, the J gene TRBJ1-6; the D gene is possibly TRBD1 (6 bases). The CDR3 totals 17 residues. V lost 3 bases, J lost 0 bases, and 13 bases lay in between. Germline V gives CDR1 SGDLS, CDR2 YYNGEE. As DNA, the CDR3 is TGTGCCAGCAGCGCCCGACAGGATAGCTCCTATAATTCACCCCTCCACTTT. Its translation is CASSARQDSSYNSPLHF.

V usage is TRBV4-3 and J usage is TRBJ1-2; TRBD1 aligns across 8 bases. CDR1 is LGHNA and CDR2 is YSLEER in the germline V gene. V was pared by 0 bases and J by 4 bases, with 4 bases of the junction left unmatched. The CDR3 has 15 residues. CDR3 nucleotide sequence: TGCGCCAGCAGCCAAGAGACAGGGGCGATCTATGGCTACACCTTC. It codes for CASSQETGAIYGYTF.

This chain connects TRBV28 to TRBJ2-7; TRBD1 agrees at 9 bases. The CDR3 runs 15 residues. V shed 4 bases, J shed 2 bases, and the junction held 6 bases outside the gene matches. The germline V gene encodes CDR1 MDHEN and CDR2 SYDVKM. The CDR3 DNA sequence: TGTGCCAGCAGTTCCGCCGGGACAGGGCCCTACGAGCAGTACTTC. Its protein product is CASSSAGTGPYEQYF.

A single count supports this clone. This chain links TRBV28 with TRBJ1-6, with 7 bases fitting TRBD1. The CDR3 totals 14 residues. V was pared by 6 bases and J by 9 bases, with 8 bases of the junction left unmatched. The V gene's germline CDR1 is MDHEN and CDR2 SYDVKM. The DNA of the CDR3 is TGTGCCAGCAGCTCCGGGACAGCTCCTTCACCCCTCCACTTT. Amino acid sequence: CASSSGTAPSPLHF.

V and J are TRBV6-2 or TRBV6-3 and TRBJ2-5; 9 positions match TRBD2. Trimming cost V 6 bases and J 5 bases; bases outside gene matches: 4. Per germline, CDR1 MNHEY and CDR2 SVGEGT. The CDR3 runs to 13 residues. The chain's CDR3 is CASSPSGTETQYF. The CDR3 DNA reads as TGTGCCAGCAGCCCTAGCGGGACGGAGACCCAGTACTTC.

In this sample, this clone turned up a few times. V usage is TRBV2 and J usage is TRBJ2-3; 14 bases align to TRBD2. Germline V gene lookup returns CDR1 SNHLY and CDR2 FYNNEI. The CDR3 length is 16 residues. Trimming took 6 bases from V and 6 from J; bases not matched to a gene: 8. The CDR3 is CASSLGTSGGVDTQYF. The CDR3 nucleotides read TGTGCCAGCAGCCTAGGGACTAGCGGGGGCGTTGATACGCAGTATTTT.

The chain is built from TRBV6-5 and TRBJ1-6, with D possibly being TRBD1 (6 bases). The CDR3 is made up of 14 amino acids. The V end was cut by 2 bases, the J end by 7 bases, with 9 bases between. The germline CDR1 and CDR2 sequences are MNHEY and SVGAGI. The chain's CDR3 is CASSYQTGNSPLHF. CDR3 nucleotides: TGTGCCAGCAGTTACCAAACAGGGAATTCACCCCTCCACTTT.

This clone appeared once. The rearrangement uses TRBV6-4 and TRBJ2-4, with D possibly being TRBD1 (6 bases). Trimming cost V 3 bases and J 10 bases, with 16 bases left between them. The CDR3 runs 14 residues. The germline gives CDR1 MRHNA, CDR2 SNTAGT. CDR3 sequence (DNA): TGTGCCAGCAGTGAAGTGTCAGGGGTGGGAATTCAGTACTTC. This sequence encodes CASSEVSGVGIQYF.

J is TRBJ2-7 and V is TRBV7-9; 7 bases agree with TRBD1. Germline assignment: CDR1 SEHNR and CDR2 FQNEAQ (reference sequence). V shed 5 bases and J 1 base; nucleotides not matched to a gene: 2. CDR3 length: 13 residues. The CDR3 here is CASSPRGSYEQYF. The CDR3 DNA reads TGTGCCAGCAGCCCCAGGGGGTCCTACGAGCAGTACTTC.

The rearrangement uses TRBV5-4 and TRBJ2-3; TRBD1 matches at 9 bases. This CDR3 is 14 amino acids long. Germline-derived CDR1 and CDR2 are SGHNT and YYREEE (reference sequence). V shed 0 bases and J 5 bases; nucleotides not matched to a gene: 1. CDR3 sequence (DNA): TGTGCCAGCAGCTTGGGACAGGGGGGAGATACGCAGTATTTT. It codes for CASSLGQGGDTQYF.

This chain uses TRBV28 with TRBJ1-4; possibly TRBD1 for D (5 bases). Trimming took 6 bases from V and 8 from J, leaving 19 bases between them. CDR3 length equals 15 residues. From germline, CDR1 is MDHEN and CDR2 SYDVKM. CDR3 amino acids: CASSSPGPAGEKLFF. The DNA for the CDR3 is TGTGCCAGCAGCTCGCCGGGCCCAGCAGGGGAAAAACTGTTTTTT.

The chain links TRBV19 to TRBJ1-5; possible D gene TRBD1, 5 bases. The CDR3 is 15 amino acids. With 3 bases removed from V and 14 bases from J, the gap between germline ends came to 23 bases. The V gene's germline CDR1 is LNHDA and CDR2 SQIVND (reference sequence). The CDR3: CASSMSQQGFMGKHF. The CDR3 DNA reads TGTGCCAGTAGTATGTCCCAGCAGGGTTTTATGGGAAAGCATTTT.